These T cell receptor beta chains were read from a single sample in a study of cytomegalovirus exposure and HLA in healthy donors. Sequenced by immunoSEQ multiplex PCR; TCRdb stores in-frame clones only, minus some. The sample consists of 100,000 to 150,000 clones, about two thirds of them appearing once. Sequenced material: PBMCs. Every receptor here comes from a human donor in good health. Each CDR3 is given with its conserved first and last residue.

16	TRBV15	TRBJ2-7	CATSMATGGRIYEQYF
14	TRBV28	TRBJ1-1	CASTASLQTYEAFF
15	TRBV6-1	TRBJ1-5	CASSWTGGYNQPQHF
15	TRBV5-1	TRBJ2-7	CASSLKAGGGNEQYF
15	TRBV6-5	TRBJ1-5	CASSYSGEGGQPQHF
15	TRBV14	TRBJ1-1	CASSQEELTNTEAFF
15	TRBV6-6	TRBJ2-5	CASSYPGTGLPWQYF
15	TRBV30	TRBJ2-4	CAWSGTTRGKNIQYF
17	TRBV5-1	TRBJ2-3	CASSRGDSGLAGDTQYF
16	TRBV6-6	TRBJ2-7	CASSYPRAGVSYEQYF
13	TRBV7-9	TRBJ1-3	CASSPGPGNTIYF
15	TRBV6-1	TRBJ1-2	CASSERVQGIRGYTF
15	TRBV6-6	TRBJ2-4	CASSRTTSAENIQYF
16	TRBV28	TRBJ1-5	CASSAGQGYSNQPQHF
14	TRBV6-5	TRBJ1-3	CASKNLISGNTIYF
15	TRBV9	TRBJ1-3	CASSVDRNSGNTIYF
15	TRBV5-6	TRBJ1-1	CASSLGRLPNTEAFF
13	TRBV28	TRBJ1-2	CASSITGENGYTF
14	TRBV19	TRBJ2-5	CASSIGLGAETQYF
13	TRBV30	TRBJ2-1	CAWSVRRDNEQFF
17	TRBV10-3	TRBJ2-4	CAISAHGTGGAKNIQYF
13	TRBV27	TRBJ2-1	CASSFAVNNEQFF